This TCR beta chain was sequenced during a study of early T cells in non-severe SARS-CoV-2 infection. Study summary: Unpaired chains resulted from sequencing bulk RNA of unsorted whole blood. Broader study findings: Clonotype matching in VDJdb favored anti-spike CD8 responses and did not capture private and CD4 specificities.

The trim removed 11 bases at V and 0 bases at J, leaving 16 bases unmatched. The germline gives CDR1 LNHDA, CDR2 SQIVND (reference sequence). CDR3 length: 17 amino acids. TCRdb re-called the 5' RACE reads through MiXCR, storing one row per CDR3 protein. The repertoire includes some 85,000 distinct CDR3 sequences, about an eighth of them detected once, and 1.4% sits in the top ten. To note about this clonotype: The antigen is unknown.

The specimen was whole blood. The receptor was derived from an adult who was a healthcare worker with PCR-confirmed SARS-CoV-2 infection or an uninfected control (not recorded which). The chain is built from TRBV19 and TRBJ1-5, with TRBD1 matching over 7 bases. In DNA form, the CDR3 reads TGTGCCGGTACCCCCCGGGACAGCACATATAGCAATCAGCCCCAGCATTTT. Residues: CAGTPRDSTYSNQPQHF.